Following are 31 T cell receptor beta chains from one sample sequenced in a study of shared clonotypes between healthy human individuals. Some clones are missing from TCRdb's copy, which holds only in-frame ones; the method was immunoSEQ multiplex PCR. This repertoire shows 1.4 million or so clones, about 98.5% found once; its top ten account for approximately 0.4%. Sequencing was carried out using naive CD4+ T cells sorted from blood. Described subset: CD45RA+ positively selected. The receptor set was obtained from a man aged 30-40 years in good health.

The chain uses TRBV18 and TRBJ2-7, with a weak D call TRBD2 (5 bases). Germline V gene data show CDR1 as KGHSH and CDR2 as LQKENI. V lost 2 bases and J lost 3, with 11 bases in between. The CDR3 consists of 14 residues. CDR3 nucleotide sequence: TGTGCCAGCTCACCAGATCGGGGTTTCTACGAGCAGTACTTC. Its protein product is CASSPDRGFYEQYF.

The CDR3 reads CASSTTALTGELFF. The CDR3 DNA is TGTGCCAGCAGTACGACAGCTCTGACCGGGGAGCTGTTTTTT. This chain uses TRBV7-6 with TRBJ2-2; perhaps TRBD1 as D (5 bases). From germline, CDR1 is SGHVS and CDR2 FNYEAQ. Trimming pared 6 bases from V and 5 bases from J, leaving 13 bases between. This CDR3 is 14 amino acids long.

The rearrangement links TRBV10-2 to TRBJ1-4; 10 bases agree with TRBD1. J was trimmed by 5 bases and V by 6 bases; bases with no gene match: 0. This CDR3 region has 13 residues. Germline V gene lookup returns CDR1 WSHSY and CDR2 SAAADI. In nucleotides, the CDR3 is TGCGCCAGCAGGGGACAGGGGAATGAAAAACTGTTTTTT. As protein: CASRGQGNEKLFF.

V gene TRBV20-1 combines with J gene TRBJ1-1; D uncertain. Trimming removed 5 bases at V and 9 bases at J, with 10 bases between. CDR3 size: 10 residues. Germline CDR1 and CDR2: DFQATT and SNEGSKA (reference sequence). CDR3 in amino acids: CSAGESKAFF. CDR3 nucleotide sequence: TGCAGTGCTGGCGAATCGAAAGCTTTCTTT.

The gene calls are TRBV27 and TRBJ2-2; D ambiguous. Germline-derived CDR1 and CDR2 are MNHEY and SMNVEV (reference sequence). The CDR3 is made up of 15 amino acids. V shed 0 bases and J shed 6 bases, with 11 bases lying between them. The CDR3 sequence is CASSLSRLASGELFF. Here the CDR3 DNA reads TGTGCCAGCAGTTTATCCCGCCTGGCGTCCGGGGAGCTGTTTTTT.

This chain links TRBV28 with TRBJ2-7, with 10 bases fitting TRBD2. Germline V gene sequence: CDR1 MDHEN, CDR2 SYDVKM. V dropped 8 bases and J dropped 4; count of bases not matched to a gene: 11. This CDR3 is built from 15 residues. The CDR3 DNA follows: TGTGCCAGCTCTCCCCAGGCTAGCGGGAGTTACGAGCAGTACTTC. The encoded protein is CASSPQASGSYEQYF.

The chain has TRBV19 and TRBJ1-2; weak D call: TRBD1 (5 bases). The V and J ends lost 5 bases and 3 bases respectively, with 7 bases between them. The CDR3 length is 12 residues. Germline V gene data show CDR1 as LNHDA and CDR2 as SQIVND (reference sequence). The chain's CDR3 is CASSDSYYGYTF. The CDR3 coding sequence is TGTGCCAGTAGTGACAGCTACTATGGCTACACCTTC. Using reference TRBV19 and TRBJ1-2 for the parts outside the CDR3, the full variable domain is DGGITQSPKYLFRKEGQNVTLSCEQNLNHDAMYWYRQDPGQGLRLIYYSQIVNDFQKGDIAEGYSVSREKKESFPLTVTSAQKNPTAFYLCASSDSYYGYTFGSGTRLTVV.

This clone was counted a single time. The chain uses TRBV14 and TRBJ2-7; D not certain. Trimming took off 6 bases at V and 2 bases at J, with 11 bases between the two ends. The germline CDR1 and CDR2 sequences are SGHDN and FVKESK. The CDR3 covers 13 residues. The chain's CDR3 is CASSRTVTYEQYF. The DNA of the CDR3 is TGTGCCAGCAGTCGGACGGTAACCTACGAGCAGTACTTC.

The chain has TRBV11-2 and TRBJ1-2; D not certain. V was trimmed by 1 base and J by 8 bases, leaving 14 bases between them. CDR3 size: 14 residues. Germline V gives CDR1 SGHAT, CDR2 FQNNGV. In DNA form, the CDR3 reads TGTGCCAGCAGCTTAGTGGGAAGTCTCCCGGGCTACACCTTC. Residues: CASSLVGSLPGYTF.

The V call is TRBV19, the J call TRBJ2-1; 10 positions match TRBD2. The CDR3 covers 16 residues. The ends lost 6 bases at V and 3 bases at J; junction bases unmatched: 8. The germline CDR1 and CDR2 sequences are LNHDA and SQIVND (reference sequence). This chain's CDR3 is CASSSGLAAYYNEQFF. The DNA for the CDR3 is TGTGCCAGTAGCAGCGGACTAGCGGCCTACTACAATGAGCAGTTCTTC. The complete variable domain, with remaining parts taken from reference TRBV19 and TRBJ2-1, reads DGGITQSPKYLFRKEGQNVTLSCEQNLNHDAMYWYRQDPGQGLRLIYYSQIVNDFQKGDIAEGYSVSREKKESFPLTVTSAQKNPTAFYLCASSSGLAAYYNEQFFGPGTRLTVL.

The gene calls are TRBV6-1 and TRBJ2-7; unclear D gene. CDR1 MNHNS and CDR2 SASEGT come from the germline V gene. V was trimmed by 0 bases and J by 3 bases, leaving 9 bases between them. CDR3 length equals 14 residues. The CDR3 DNA is TGTGCCAGCAGTGAAGCCCCATACAGCTACGAGCAGTACTTC. Amino acids: CASSEAPYSYEQYF.

The genes are TRBV5-6 and TRBJ1-2; D call uncertain. In germline, CDR1 is SGHDT, CDR2 YYEEEE. The germline V and J ends were trimmed by 2 bases and 5 bases, with 16 bases remaining between them. The CDR3 length is 15 residues. This chain's CDR3 is CASSFRGTGYYGYTF. CDR3 in DNA: TGTGCCAGCAGCTTCAGAGGTACGGGGTATTATGGCTACACCTTC. Combining the CDR3 with reference TRBV5-6 and TRBJ1-2 gives the whole variable domain DAGVTQSPTHLIKTRGQQVTLRCSPKSGHDTVSWYQQALGQGPQFIFQYYEEEERQRGNFPDRFSGHQFPNYSSELNVNALLLGDSALYLCASSFRGTGYYGYTFGSGTRLTVV.

The V call is TRBV7-9, the J call TRBJ2-5; D perhaps matches TRBD2 (5 bases). This CDR3 has 14 amino acids. Germline-derived CDR1 and CDR2 are SEHNR and FQNEAQ (reference sequence). V lost 1 base to trimming and J lost 5 bases, with 11 bases between them. The CDR3 is CASSLGSSRETQYF. The CDR3 region has the DNA TGTGCCAGCAGCTTAGGATCTAGCCGCGAGACCCAGTACTTC.

This chain joins TRBV7-2 and TRBJ2-7; D may be TRBD1 (5 bases). The CDR3 extends over 15 amino acids. Germline V CDR1 and CDR2: SGHTA, FQGNSA. V was pared by 0 bases and J by 2 bases, with 11 bases between. As DNA, the CDR3 is TGTGCCAGCAGCTTAGCGCGGACAAGCCCCTACGAGCAGTACTTC. Translation: CASSLARTSPYEQYF.

The chain has TRBV11-2 and TRBJ2-1; 8 nucleotides match TRBD2. The CDR3 totals 16 residues. Germline V gives CDR1 SGHAT, CDR2 FQNNGV. V was pared by 1 base and J by 3 bases, with 5 bases of the junction left unmatched. CDR3 sequence reads: CASSLALAGYYNEQFF. In DNA form, the CDR3 reads TGTGCCAGCAGCTTAGCCCTAGCGGGTTACTACAATGAGCAGTTCTTC.

The rearrangement uses TRBV28 and TRBJ1-2, with 10 bases matching TRBD1. V lost 5 bases, J lost 5 bases, and 14 bases stayed unmatched. The CDR3 consists of 17 residues. The germline gives CDR1 MDHEN, CDR2 SYDVKM. In DNA form, the CDR3 reads TGTGCCAGCAGTGTATCCGCCCGGGACAGGGGAGAGTATGGCTACACCTTC. Encoded protein: CASSVSARDRGEYGYTF.

The chain is built from TRBV7-9 and TRBJ2-3, with a weak D call TRBD2 (5 bases). CDR3 length: 16 amino acids. Germline V gene sequence: CDR1 SEHNR, CDR2 FQNEAQ (reference sequence). Trimming left V 5 bases short and J 2 bases short, with 17 bases between. Here the CDR3 reads CASSPTEVVITDTQYF. CDR3 coding DNA: TGTGCCAGCAGCCCTACGGAGGTAGTCATCACAGATACGCAGTATTTT.

The V and J genes are TRBV28 and TRBJ1-2; D possibly corresponds to TRBD1 (5 bases). CDR3 length: 13 amino acids. V gave up 8 bases and J gave up 8 bases, with 18 bases separating them. CDR1 is MDHEN, CDR2 SYDVKM, per germline. As DNA, the CDR3 is TGTGCCAGCGAGACAGCCCCCTATGTAGGCTACACCTTC. Translated: CASETAPYVGYTF.

V and J are TRBV14 and TRBJ1-1; D call uncertain. The length of the CDR3 is 12 residues. The germline CDR1 and CDR2 sequences are SGHDN and FVKESK. Trimming shortened V by 1 base and J by 3 bases, and 3 bases separated the two germline ends. CDR3 protein: CASSQVDTEAFF. The CDR3 nucleotides are TGTGCCAGCAGCCAAGTAGACACTGAAGCTTTCTTT. The variable domain in full, completed from reference TRBV14 and TRBJ1-1, reads EAGVTQFPSHSVIEKGQTVTLRCDPISGHDNLYWYRRVMGKEIKFLLHFVKESKQDESGMPNNRFLAERTGGTYSTLKVQPAELEDSGVYFCASSQVDTEAFFGQGTRLTVV.

The V and J genes are TRBV5-1 and TRBJ2-2; the D gene is possibly TRBD1 (5 bases). This CDR3 region has 16 residues. Germline V gene data show CDR1 as SGHRS and CDR2 as YFSETQ. Between the trimmed V and J ends, which lost 0 bases and 0 bases, there was a span of 9 bases. For the CDR3, the DNA is TGCGCCAGCAGCTTGGGAGGACACCCGAACACCGGGGAGCTGTTTTTT. Protein product: CASSLGGHPNTGELFF.

The J gene is TRBJ1-2, the V gene TRBV18; possibly TRBD1 for D (6 bases). This CDR3 spans 14 amino acids. Deletions cut 6 bases from V and 3 bases from J, with 14 bases between. CDR1 and CDR2 from the germline V gene are KGHSH and LQKENI. CDR3 amino acids: CASSGGASDYGYTF. In DNA form, the CDR3 reads TGTGCCAGCTCCGGGGGGGCGAGTGACTATGGCTACACCTTC.

V usage is TRBV28 and J usage is TRBJ1-5, with 10 bases identical to TRBD1. Trimming cost V 2 bases and J 7 bases; bases outside gene matches: 14. CDR1 MDHEN and CDR2 SYDVKM come from the germline V gene. The CDR3 consists of 18 residues. CDR3 residues: CASSLPGTGDLAGQPQHF. In nucleotides, the CDR3 is TGTGCCAGCAGTTTACCGGGGACAGGGGACCTGGCGGGGCAGCCCCAGCATTTT.

The rearrangement joins TRBV7-6 to TRBJ2-1, with D possibly TRBD1 on 5 matching bases. Germline V gene data show CDR1 as SGHVS and CDR2 as FNYEAQ. Trimming cost V 2 bases and J 4 bases, with 15 bases left between them. The CDR3 loop spans 16 amino acids. In DNA, the CDR3 is TGTGCCAGCAGCTTAACTGCGGAGACAGCTTACAATGAGCAGTTCTTC. Translating it yields CASSLTAETAYNEQFF.

V usage is TRBV10-3 and J usage is TRBJ2-1; the match to TRBD2 covers 12 bases. The CDR3 runs 20 residues. Looked up from germline, CDR1 is ENHRY and CDR2 is SYGVKD. V was pared by 4 bases and J by 0 bases, with 13 bases of the junction left unmatched. This chain's CDR3 is CAISVGPGLAGGHSYNEQFF. CDR3 DNA: TGTGCCATCAGTGTTGGTCCAGGGCTAGCGGGAGGGCACTCCTACAATGAGCAGTTCTTC.

The rearrangement uses TRBV5-4 and TRBJ1-3; 12 positions agree with TRBD1. The junction had 8 bases not matched to a gene; V was cut back by 3 bases and J by 4 bases. Germline CDR1 reads SGHNT; CDR2 reads YYREEE (reference sequence). CDR3 length equals 17 residues. The DNA for the CDR3 is TGTGCCAGCAGCTCGGGCCAAGGGACAGGGGGCGGAAACACCATATATTTT. Amino acid sequence: CASSSGQGTGGGNTIYF. Based on the CDR3 plus reference TRBV5-4 and TRBJ1-3, the full variable domain is ETGVTQSPTHLIKTRGQQVTLRCSSQSGHNTVSWYQQALGQGPQFIFQYYREEENGRGNFPPRFSGLQFPNYSSELNVNALELDDSALYLCASSSGQGTGGGNTIYFGEGSWLTVV.

This clone was counted once. V usage is TRBV6-4 and J usage is TRBJ2-1, with D perhaps TRBD1 (5 bases). CDR3 length equals 14 residues. V was clipped by 6 bases and J by 10 bases, with 19 bases between them. Germline V lookup: CDR1 MRHNA, CDR2 SNTAGT. This chain's CDR3 is CASSPSAWGGEQFF. The CDR3 coding sequence is TGTGCCAGCAGCCCATCAGCTTGGGGCGGCGAGCAGTTCTTC.

This clone has just one count. The chain has TRBV9 and TRBJ2-3; 10 bases agree with TRBD2. Germline CDR1 is SGDLS and CDR2 is YYNGEE. The V and J ends lost 0 bases and 5 bases, in that order; junction bases with no gene match: 6. The CDR3 has 16 residues. The chain's CDR3 is CASSVGSLAGVDTQYF. CDR3 DNA sequence: TGTGCCAGCAGCGTAGGGAGTCTAGCGGGAGTAGATACGCAGTATTTT.

The V and J genes are TRBV7-3 and TRBJ2-1, with D perhaps matching TRBD2 (5 bases). The germline gives CDR1 SGHTA, CDR2 FQGTGA. The CDR3 has 13 residues. The V end was cut by 6 bases, the J end by 9 bases, with 15 bases between. This CDR3 is CASSRTRLAEQFF. CDR3 sequence (DNA): TGTGCCAGCAGTCGTACTAGGCTAGCTGAGCAGTTCTTC.

The rearrangement links TRBV19 to TRBJ2-1; perhaps TRBD1 as D (5 bases). The CDR3 is 15 amino acids. The V end was cut by 8 bases, the J end by 8 bases, with 22 bases between. CDR1 and CDR2 (germline): LNHDA, SQIVND (reference sequence). The CDR3 DNA sequence: TGTGCCAGTCAGTCAACAGGTGCTCGACACGATGAGCAGTTCTTC. It yields the protein CASQSTGARHDEQFF. Together with reference TRBV19 and TRBJ2-1, the CDR3 gives the full variable domain: DGGITQSPKYLFRKEGQNVTLSCEQNLNHDAMYWYRQDPGQGLRLIYYSQIVNDFQKGDIAEGYSVSREKKESFPLTVTSAQKNPTAFYLCASQSTGARHDEQFFGPGTRLTVL.

The chain has TRBV18 and TRBJ2-2, with 8 bases that match TRBD1. The V gene's germline CDR1 is KGHSH and CDR2 LQKENI. The CDR3 runs 13 residues. V gave up 6 bases and J gave up 6 bases; unmatched junction bases: 3. CDR3 region: CASSPTGAGELFF. Here the CDR3 DNA reads TGTGCCAGCTCTCCGACAGGGGCCGGGGAGCTGTTTTTT.

The rearrangement links TRBV10-3 to TRBJ2-1; 7 bases map to TRBD2. Germline V lookup: CDR1 ENHRY, CDR2 SYGVKD. The CDR3 runs 16 residues. J was trimmed by 5 bases and V by 6 bases; bases with no gene match: 13. The CDR3 protein is CAISRGEIRTHNEQFF. Here the CDR3 DNA reads TGTGCCATCAGCCGGGGGGAGATTCGCACCCACAATGAGCAGTTCTTC.